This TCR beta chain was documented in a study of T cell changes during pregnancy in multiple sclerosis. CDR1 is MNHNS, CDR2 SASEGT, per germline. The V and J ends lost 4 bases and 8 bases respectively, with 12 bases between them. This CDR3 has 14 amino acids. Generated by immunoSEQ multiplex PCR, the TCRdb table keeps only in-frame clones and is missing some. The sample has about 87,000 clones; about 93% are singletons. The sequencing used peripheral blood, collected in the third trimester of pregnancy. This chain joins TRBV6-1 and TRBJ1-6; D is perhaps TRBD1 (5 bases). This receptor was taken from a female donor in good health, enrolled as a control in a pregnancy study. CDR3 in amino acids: CASSGDSADSPLHF. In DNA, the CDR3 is TGTGCCAGCAGTGGGGACTCGGCCGATTCACCCCTCCACTTT.